The rows below give T cell receptor beta chains drawn from one sample of a study of T cell repertoires in cytomegalovirus infection. TCRdb processed the reads anew with MiXCR; each CDR3 protein has one entry. The sample yields 600,000 to 800,000 distinct CDR3 sequences, 24% seen once. Sequencing was done on a sample of CD8+ T cells from PBMCs. The receptor set was obtained from a human donor in good health (CMV status not recorded). Some clones in this sample may be carry-over from other donors' samples. CDR3s include the opening cysteine and the closing phenylalanine or tryptophan. The D gene is left open where the match is weak. Part of the rows lack a size; the others show once, few, many or a class for expanded clones.

j_gene	v_gene	d_gene	abundance	CDR3aa	CDR3nt
TRBJ2-7	TRBV7-9	.	.	CASSSGTQIIYEQYF	TGTGCCAGCAGCTCCGGGACGCAGATTATTTACGAGCAGTACTTC
TRBJ2-3	TRBV20-1	TRBD1	.	CSARDQERGHVDTQYF	TGCAGTGCTAGAGATCAGGAGAGGGGGCATGTAGATACGCAGTATTTT
TRBJ1-1	TRBV7-9	.	few	CASSLILPLFTEAFF	TGTGCCAGCAGCTTAATACTACCCCTTTTTACTGAAGCTTTCTTT
TRBJ2-1	TRBV12-3/TRBV12-4	TRBD1	many	CASSTGTGGYNEQFF	TGTGCCAGCAGTACCGGGACAGGGGGCTACAATGAGCAGTTCTTC
TRBJ2-7	TRBV2	.	few	CASSEWAYEQYF	TGTGCCAGCAGTGAATGGGCATACGAGCAGTACTTC
TRBJ2-3	TRBV10-3	TRBD1	many	CAISEPGQIDTQYF	TGTGCCATCAGTGAGCCGGGACAGATAGATACGCAGTATTTT
TRBJ1-5	TRBV19	.	.	CASSTGHVHPQHF	TGTGCCAGTAGTACCGGACACGTCCACCCCCAGCATTTT
TRBJ2-1	TRBV7-2	.	many	CASSPTALSPSYNEQFF	TGTGCCAGCAGCCCCACGGCACTATCGCCCTCCTACAATGAGCAGTTCTTC
TRBJ2-3	TRBV28	.	.	CASKGTHTDTQYF	TGTGCCAGCAAGGGGACCCACACAGATACGCAGTATTTT
TRBJ2-2	TRBV29-1	.	many	CSVEVRKGTTGELFF	TGCAGCGTTGAGGTCAGAAAAGGTACCACCGGGGAGCTGTTTTTT
TRBJ1-2	TRBV19	.	.	CASTPGGGHHYGYTF	TGTGCCAGTACACCCGGCGGGGGGCATCACTATGGCTACACCTTC
TRBJ2-1	TRBV6-6	TRBD2	.	CASSYSVAGGPNEQFF	TGTGCCAGCAGTTACTCGGTGGCGGGGGGCCCGAATGAGCAGTTCTTC
TRBJ2-2	TRBV6-6	.	.	CASTSPGHDTGELFF	TGTGCCAGCACCTCCCCGGGGCATGACACCGGGGAGCTGTTTTTT
TRBJ2-1	TRBV7-2	.	many	CASSSLGDYGYMYNEQFF	TGTGCCAGCAGCTCCCTAGGTGATTATGGGTACATGTACAATGAGCAGTTCTTC
TRBJ2-2	TRBV7-9	TRBD1	many	CATGQGATGELFF	TGTGCCACGGGACAGGGGGCGACCGGGGAGCTGTTTTTT
TRBJ2-1	TRBV7-6	.	many	CASSLVQGRNEQFF	TGTGCCAGCAGCTTAGTTCAGGGCAGGAATGAGCAGTTCTTC
TRBJ2-2	TRBV15	.	.	CATSRDVTGLGRTGELFF	TGTGCCACCAGCAGAGACGTGACGGGGCTCGGGCGAACCGGGGAGCTGTTTTTT
TRBJ1-1	TRBV13	.	.	CASSLVPGNEAFF	TGTGCCAGCAGCTTAGTACCAGGGAATGAAGCTTTCTTT
TRBJ1-1	TRBV10-2	.	many	CASRAPSVNTEAFF	TGCGCCAGCAGGGCCCCCAGCGTGAACACTGAAGCTTTCTTT
TRBJ2-2	TRBV7-9	.	.	CASSSRLVGKNTGELFF	TGTGCCAGCAGTTCCCGACTAGTGGGGAAGAACACCGGGGAGCTGTTTTTT
TRBJ2-1	TRBV7-6	TRBD1	.	CANSFLRGQGVYEQFF	TGTGCCAACAGCTTCCTCCGAGGACAGGGGGTCTATGAGCAGTTCTTC
TRBJ2-3	TRBV6-1	.	few	CASSEEEGTDTQYF	TGTGCCAGCAGTGAAGAGGAGGGCACAGATACGCAGTATTTT
TRBJ1-1	TRBV4-3	.	many	CASSQDMGSEAFF	TGCGCCAGCAGCCAAGATATGGGTTCTGAAGCTTTCTTT
TRBJ1-1	TRBV7-9	TRBD1	many	CASSLRRTGGSSTEAFF	TGTGCCAGCAGCTTACGGAGGACAGGGGGCTCGAGCACTGAAGCTTTCTTT
TRBJ2-3	TRBV4-1	.	many	CASSLGHLVTDTQYF	TGCGCCAGCAGCCTTGGACACCTAGTCACAGATACGCAGTATTTT
TRBJ2-1	TRBV4-3	.	once	CASSQGEGDNEQFF	TGCGCCAGCAGCCAAGGCGAGGGGGACAATGAGCAGTTCTTC
TRBJ2-5	TRBV7-8	.	many	CASSPVEETQYF	TGTGCCAGCAGCCCAGTAGAAGAGACCCAGTACTTC
TRBJ1-5	TRBV2	.	many	CASSEDPAGNQPQHF	TGTGCCAGCAGTGAAGACCCAGCGGGCAATCAGCCCCAGCATTTT
TRBJ2-3	TRBV28	TRBD2	once	CASSTTRLAVITDTQYF	TGTGCCAGCAGTACCACCAGACTAGCGGTGATCACAGATACGCAGTATTTT
TRBJ2-3	TRBV20-1	.	few	CSARDLGVAAQYF	TGCAGTGCTAGAGATCTCGGGGTAGCGGCCCAGTATTTT
TRBJ1-2	TRBV7-6	.	.	CASSLEAGVNYGYTF	TGTGCCAGCAGCTTAGAGGCAGGGGTAAACTATGGCTACACCTTC
TRBJ2-3	TRBV20-1	.	.	CSARPGETSKDF	TGCAGTGCTAGACCCGGGGAAACTAGCAAAGATTTT
TRBJ1-4	TRBV20-1	TRBD1	many	CSALSQGAKGEKLFF	TGCAGTGCTCTTTCACAGGGGGCGAAGGGTGAAAAACTGTTTTTT
TRBJ2-1	TRBV6-1	TRBD2	.	CASKKSGGPYNEQFF	TGTGCCAGCAAAAAGAGCGGGGGGCCCTACAATGAGCAGTTCTTC
TRBJ2-1	TRBV24-1	.	once	CATSDYTNEQFF	TGTGCCACCAGTGATTACACCAATGAGCAGTTCTTC
TRBJ2-3	TRBV19	.	.	CASTDDRASTDTQYF	TGTGCCAGTACCGACGACCGTGCTAGCACAGATACGCAGTATTTT
TRBJ1-5	TRBV15	.	.	CATSSDRYSNQPQHF	TGTGCCACCAGCAGCGATCGGTATAGCAATCAGCCCCAGCATTTT
TRBJ1-1	TRBV12-3/TRBV12-4	.	.	CASRAAGHSEAFF	TGTGCCAGCAGAGCGGCCGGACATAGTGAAGCTTTCTTT
TRBJ2-3	TRBV29-1	.	.	CSVELVGGQTDTQYF	TGCAGCGTTGAACTAGTGGGGGGGCAAACAGATACGCAGTATTTT
TRBJ1-2	TRBV2	.	few	CASSEGWAYRAGYTF	TGTGCCAGCAGTGAGGGGTGGGCCTACAGGGCTGGCTACACCTTC
TRBJ2-7	TRBV7-9	.	.	CASSLAGTQQYF	TGTGCCAGCAGCTTAGCTGGGACACAGCAGTACTTC
TRBJ2-6	TRBV28	.	many	CASSPGGVAGANVLTF	TGTGCCAGCAGCCCAGGTGGGGTAGCTGGGGCCAACGTCCTGACTTTC
TRBJ1-2	TRBV6-2/TRBV6-3	.	once	CASSEDSWQDGYTF	TGTGCCAGCAGTGAGGACAGTTGGCAGGATGGCTACACCTTC
TRBJ1-2	TRBV7-8	.	many	CASSLNTQGGYGYTF	TGTGCCAGCAGCTTAAACACTCAGGGTGGCTATGGCTACACCTTC
TRBJ2-3	TRBV28	.	many	CASSSEGTDTQYF	TGTGCCAGCAGTTCGGAGGGAACAGATACGCAGTATTTT
TRBJ1-5	TRBV28	.	.	CASTVRSGGQWDQPQHF	TGTGCCAGCACCGTACGGTCGGGGGGCCAGTGGGATCAGCCCCAGCATTTT
TRBJ2-1	TRBV7-7	TRBD2	few	CASSLVNGGWNEQFF	TGTGCTAGCAGCTTAGTAAACGGGGGGTGGAATGAGCAGTTCTTC
TRBJ2-3	TRBV12-3/TRBV12-4	.	.	CATDPSTDTQYF	TGTGCCACAGACCCTAGCACAGATACGCAGTATTTT
TRBJ1-1	TRBV6-5	.	few	CASSPGALTEAFF	TGTGCCAGCAGTCCGGGGGCCCTCACTGAAGCTTTCTTT
TRBJ1-1	TRBV29-1	TRBD1	.	CSVQTGVNTEAFF	TGCAGCGTTCAGACAGGGGTGAACACTGAAGCTTTCTTT
TRBJ2-1	TRBV7-2	.	many	CASSWTARGNNEQFF	TGTGCCAGCAGCTGGACCGCCAGGGGAAACAATGAGCAGTTCTTC
TRBJ1-2	TRBV7-2	TRBD1	many	CASSTTGGGGYTF	TGTGCCAGCAGCACCACAGGGGGAGGTGGCTACACCTTC
TRBJ2-7	TRBV5-1	.	.	CASSLANRYEQYF	TGCGCCAGCAGCTTGGCCAACCGATACGAGCAGTACTTC
TRBJ1-5	TRBV7-9	TRBD1	many	CASSRGGPGQGTYSNQPQHF	TGTGCCAGCAGCCGCGGTGGTCCGGGACAGGGGACCTATAGCAATCAGCCCCAGCATTTT
TRBJ2-5	TRBV29-1	.	many	CSVQVRQETQYF	TGCAGCGTTCAAGTTCGGCAAGAGACCCAGTACTTC